These 29 T cell receptor beta chains were all obtained from the same sample, sequenced in a study of blood T cell repertoires in COVID-19. TCRdb's table, derived via immunoSEQ multiplex PCR, lists solely in-frame clones and lacks some. The data show around 150,000 clones, with approximately 86% seen just once and around 3.9% held by the top ten. The sample taken for sequencing was peripheral blood. Receptors originate from a woman in her fifties or sixties who had recovered from COVID-19.

The genes are TRBV5-4 and TRBJ1-3, with TRBD1 identical over 7 bases. Germline lookup yields CDR1 SGHNT and CDR2 YYREEE (reference sequence). CDR3 length: 18 amino acids. V shed 2 bases and J 1 base; nucleotides not matched to a gene: 12. The CDR3 DNA reads as TGTGCCAGCAGCTTTGCACAGACAGGGTACTTTTCTGGAAACACCATATATTTT. Protein product: CASSFAQTGYFSGNTIYF.

The rearrangement links TRBV11-2 to TRBJ2-5, with TRBD2 identical over 7 bases. The CDR3 totals 15 residues. The V gene end was trimmed by 3 bases and the J gene end by 5 bases; junction bases not matched to a gene: 9. The germline V gene has CDR1 SGHAT and CDR2 FQNNGV. CDR3 DNA: TGTGCCAGCAGCTTGATCATAGCGGGCCGGGAGACCCAGTACTTC. Translated, it gives CASSLIIAGRETQYF.

By sample share, this clone is medium-sized. The V call is TRBV16, the J call TRBJ1-2; the match to TRBD1 covers 8 bases. CDR3 length equals 16 residues. The V gene's germline CDR1 is KGHSY and CDR2 FQNENV. Trimming took 0 bases from V and 4 from J; bases not matched to a gene: 7. The CDR3 nucleotides are TGTGCCAGCAGCCAATCTGTCTCGGACAGGGCCTATGGCTACACCTTC. Translating it yields CASSQSVSDRAYGYTF.

As to this clone: An end of the junction does not agree with germline; a read error may underlie this. The chain couples TRBV5-1 to TRBJ2-1; a possible D gene is TRBD2 (6 bases). Per germline, CDR1 SGHRS and CDR2 YFSETQ. The CDR3 has 16 residues. CDR3 residues: CASTLGGSVAYNEQFF. CDR3 coding DNA: TGCGCCAGCACCTTGGGGGGTAGCGTGGCCTACAATGAGCAGTTCTTC.

V is TRBV4-2 and J is TRBJ1-3, with 7 bases aligning to TRBD1. In germline, CDR1 is LGHNA, CDR2 YNFKEQ. V lost 2 bases, J lost 2 bases, and 3 bases stayed unmatched. The length of the CDR3 is 15 residues. This CDR3 reads CASSQQGQAGNTIYF. The CDR3 DNA sequence: TGTGCCAGCAGCCAACAAGGACAGGCTGGAAACACCATATATTTT.

V gene TRBV5-8 combines with J gene TRBJ2-7, with D hard to call. The germline V and J ends were trimmed by 5 bases and 5 bases, with 8 bases remaining between them. The CDR3 length is 11 residues. Germline V lookup: CDR1 SGHTS, CDR2 YDEGEE. The CDR3 coding sequence is TGTGCCAGCAGGACTTCCAACGAGCAGTACTTC. Residues: CASRTSNEQYF. Based on the CDR3 plus reference TRBV5-8 and TRBJ2-7, the full variable domain is EAGVTQSPTHLIKTRGQQATLRCSPISGHTSVYWYQQALGLGLQFLLWYDEGEERNRGNFPPRFSGRQFPNYSSELNVNALELEDSALYLCASRTSNEQYFGPGTRLTVT.

The CDR3 sequence: CASSSPGLPRGYTF. The CDR3 coding sequence is TGTGCCAGTAGTTCACCGGGGTTACCTCGTGGCTACACCTTC. This rearrangement joins TRBV19 to TRBJ1-2; no clear D. V was trimmed by 5 bases and J by 7 bases, leaving 17 bases between them. Per the germline V gene, CDR1 is LNHDA and CDR2 is SQIVND (reference sequence). CDR3 length: 14 amino acids.

The chain carries TRBV6-5 and TRBJ1-1; no reliable D call. Between the trimmed V and J ends, which lost 5 bases and 2 bases, there was a span of 9 bases. The CDR3 consists of 13 residues. The germline V gene has CDR1 MNHEY and CDR2 SVGAGI. The CDR3: CASSSSVNTEAFF. The DNA for the CDR3 is TGTGCCAGCAGTAGCAGCGTTAACACTGAAGCTTTCTTT.

V and J are TRBV18 and TRBJ2-7; 8 bases agree with TRBD1. Germline V gives CDR1 KGHSH, CDR2 LQKENI. V shed 2 bases, J shed 1 base, and the junction held 7 bases outside the gene matches. The CDR3 spans 16 residues. The CDR3 reads CASSPGDRTLSYEQYF. For the CDR3, the DNA is TGTGCCAGCTCACCAGGGGACAGGACTTTATCCTACGAGCAGTACTTC.

The chain carries TRBV19 and TRBJ2-2, with D uncertain. Germline loops: CDR1 LNHDA, CDR2 SQIVND (reference sequence). The CDR3 extends over 14 amino acids. With 1 base removed from V and 6 bases from J, the gap between germline ends came to 9 bases. CDR3: CASSIVWAPGELFF. Here the CDR3 DNA reads TGTGCCAGTAGTATAGTCTGGGCTCCCGGGGAGCTGTTTTTT.

The chain uses TRBV7-9 and TRBJ1-6; 9 positions agree with TRBD1. Germline V gene data show CDR1 as SEHNR and CDR2 as FQNEAQ (reference sequence). This CDR3 region has 14 residues. Trimming at V came to 3 bases and at J to 8 bases, leaving 2 bases not matched to a gene. The CDR3, as DNA: TGTGCCAGCAGCTTGGGACAGGGCGATTCACCCCTCCACTTT. Amino acids: CASSLGQGDSPLHF.

V and J are TRBV5-5 and TRBJ2-3; unclear D gene. Germline V gene lookup returns CDR1 SGHKS and CDR2 YYEKEE (reference sequence). V lost 4 bases to trimming and J lost 10 bases, with 13 bases between them. The CDR3 consists of 12 residues. The CDR3 DNA sequence: TGTGCCAGCAGCCTGCTTGCGTTATCGCAGTATTTT. Translating gives CASSLLALSQYF.

CDR3 in DNA: TGTGCCAGTAGTATTGAACTCCAACTCTTTAATGAAAAACTGTTTTTT. Its protein is CASSIELQLFNEKLFF. The V call is TRBV19, the J call TRBJ1-4; D is unresolved. This CDR3 region has 16 residues. The V and J ends lost 3 bases and 4 bases respectively, with 15 bases between them. Germline V lookup: CDR1 LNHDA, CDR2 SQIVND (reference sequence).

The V call is TRBV5-1, the J call TRBJ1-2; D gene unclear. In germline, CDR1 is SGHRS, CDR2 YFSETQ. CDR3 length: 11 amino acids. V lost 3 bases, J lost 5 bases, and 5 bases lay in between. In DNA form, the CDR3 reads TGCGCCAGCAGCTCCTTTTATGGCTACACCTTC. The encoded protein is CASSSFYGYTF.

This clone was found a few times. This sequence joins TRBV10-3 and TRBJ1-6; 8 nucleotides agree with TRBD1. There are 15 residues in the CDR3. Germline lookup yields CDR1 ENHRY and CDR2 SYGVKD. Trimming cost V 3 bases and J 8 bases; bases outside gene matches: 6. DNA for the CDR3: TGTGCCATCAGTGAAGCAGGGGGCAGCGATTCACCCCTCCACTTT. Protein: CAISEAGGSDSPLHF.

Concerning this clone itself: Other DNA sequences in this sample translate to the same CDR3. The V call is TRBV5-1, the J call TRBJ1-2; possibly TRBD1 for D (5 bases). The CDR3 has 12 residues. The V end was cut by 4 bases, the J end by 4 bases, with 8 bases between. Germline V CDR1 and CDR2: SGHRS, YFSETQ. The CDR3 here is CASSLQGYGYTF. The CDR3 DNA is TGCGCCAGCAGCCTGCAGGGCTATGGCTACACCTTC.

A single count supports this clone. The chain combines TRBV5-1 with TRBJ2-3; 9 bases agree with TRBD2. The ends lost 3 bases at V and 0 bases at J; junction bases unmatched: 17. Per the germline V gene, CDR1 is SGHRS and CDR2 is YFSETQ. The CDR3 extends over 20 amino acids. This CDR3 is CASSSTNTSGLPTSTDTQYF. The CDR3 DNA reads as TGCGCCAGCAGCTCAACAAACACTAGCGGGCTGCCTACTAGCACAGATACGCAGTATTTT. Full variable domain (missing parts from reference TRBV5-1 and TRBJ2-3): KAGVTQTPRYLIKTRGQQVTLSCSPISGHRSVSWYQQTPGQGLQFLFEYFSETQRNKGNFPGRFSGRQFSNSRSEMNVSTLELGDSALYLCASSSTNTSGLPTSTDTQYFGPGTRLTVL.

The V gene is TRBV3-1 (or the pseudogene TRBV3-2), the J gene TRBJ2-2, with TRBD2 identical over 14 bases. This CDR3 has 20 amino acids. The germline V gene encodes CDR1 LGHDT and CDR2 YNNKEL (reference sequence). With V trimmed by 4 bases and J by 2 bases, 12 bases remained unmatched. The DNA of the CDR3 is TGTGCCAGCAGCCGGATTTTCGGGACTAGCGGGGGCCGCAACACCGGGGAGCTGTTTTTT. Protein sequence: CASSRIFGTSGGRNTGELFF.

The V gene is TRBV14, the J gene TRBJ1-2; 7 positions agree with TRBD1. Germline values: CDR1 SGHDN, CDR2 FVKESK. CDR3 length: 13 residues. The V and J ends lost 4 bases and 3 bases, in that order; junction bases with no gene match: 2. The CDR3 here is CASSPGQDYGYTF. CDR3 bases: TGTGCCAGCAGCCCTGGACAGGACTATGGCTACACCTTC.

For the CDR3, the DNA is TGTGCCAGCAGCCAATCGTCCTACGAGCAGTACTTC. Its protein product is CASSQSSYEQYF. The chain employs TRBV3-1 (or the pseudogene TRBV3-2) and TRBJ2-7; D is undetermined. The CDR3 contains 12 residues. Germline V gene lookup returns CDR1 LGHDT and CDR2 YNNKEL (reference sequence). Trimming took 2 bases from V and 1 from J, leaving 3 bases between them.

The CDR3 here is CASRTSRERGEGTDTQYF. As DNA, the CDR3 is TGTGCCAGCAGGACGTCGAGGGAGCGGGGGGAGGGCACAGATACGCAGTATTTT. The chain carries TRBV2 and TRBJ2-3; 9 bases match TRBD2. With V trimmed by 6 bases and J by 1 base, 14 bases remained unmatched. CDR3 length equals 18 residues. From germline, CDR1 is SNHLY and CDR2 FYNNEI.

V gene TRBV27 combines with J gene TRBJ1-5; no clear D. The length of the CDR3 is 14 residues. CDR1 and CDR2 (germline): MNHEY, SMNVEV (reference sequence). V lost 5 bases and J lost 6, with 14 bases in between. CDR3 in amino acids: CASSGGTRGQPQHF. The CDR3 DNA follows: TGTGCCAGCAGTGGAGGTACTCGGGGTCAGCCCCAGCATTTT.

This chain uses TRBV3-1 (or the pseudogene TRBV3-2) with TRBJ2-3, with 11 bases fitting TRBD2. CDR3 size: 15 residues. Germline CDR1 reads LGHDT; CDR2 reads YNNKEL (reference sequence). Trimming at V came to 4 bases and at J to 4 bases, leaving 4 bases not matched to a gene. CDR3 sequence reads: CASSPGLAVSDTQYF. The DNA for the CDR3 is TGTGCCAGCAGCCCGGGACTAGCGGTTTCAGATACGCAGTATTTT.

This sequence joins TRBV20-1 and TRBJ2-1; D is uncertain. Per the germline V gene, CDR1 is DFQATT and CDR2 is SNEGSKA (reference sequence). The CDR3 has 13 amino acids. V lost 3 bases to trimming and J lost 8 bases, with 14 bases between them. The CDR3 nucleotides are TGCAGTGCTAGTCACTCAGTAGCCGATGAGCAGTTCTTC. Its translation is CSASHSVADEQFF.

The chain employs TRBV4-3 and TRBJ2-7, with 9 bases aligning to TRBD1. The CDR3 is 18 residues long. Germline CDR1 LGHNA, CDR2 YSLEER. Losses at the gene ends were 1 base for V and 7 bases for J; bases not matched to a gene: 17. CDR3 DNA: TGCGCCAGCAGCCAAGGCGCGGCCGGGACAGGGTTAAGAAAGGAGCAGTACTTC. It codes for CASSQGAAGTGLRKEQYF.

This clone has only a few counts. An end of the junction does not agree with germline; a read error may underlie this. The chain links TRBV2 to TRBJ1-2, with a possible D match to TRBD1 (5 bases). The CDR3 has 12 amino acids. Germline CDR1 reads SNHLY; CDR2 reads FYNNEI. The CDR3 DNA reads TGTGCCAGCAGAGTGACAGCCAACTACCCCCTTTTC. Translated, it gives CASRVTANYPLF. The entire variable domain, with the rest obtained from reference TRBV2 and TRBJ1-2, is as follows: EPEVTQTPSHQVTQMGQEVILRCVPISNHLYFYWYRQILGQKVEFLVSFYNNEISEKSEIFDDQFSVERPDGSNFTLKIRSTKLEDSAMYFCASRVTANYPLFGSGTRLTVV.

The V call is TRBV5-1, the J call TRBJ2-7; TRBD2 matches at 11 bases. The CDR3 contains 15 residues. The germline V gene has CDR1 SGHRS and CDR2 YFSETQ. Losses at the gene ends were 6 bases for V and 7 bases for J; bases not matched to a gene: 12. CDR3 bases: TGCGCCAGCACCGCACTGACTAGCGGGGCGAATGAGCAGTACTTC. Amino acids: CASTALTSGANEQYF.

This clone was found a few times. The rearrangement uses TRBV5-4 and TRBJ2-3; 7 bases fit TRBD1. Trimming cost V 5 bases and J 0 bases; bases outside gene matches: 3. CDR1 SGHNT and CDR2 YYREEE come from the germline V gene (reference sequence). The CDR3 spans 14 residues. The CDR3 spells CASRRGQSTDTQYF. CDR3 nucleotide sequence: TGTGCCAGCAGAAGGGGGCAGAGCACAGATACGCAGTATTTT.

This rearrangement joins TRBV25-1 to TRBJ2-7; D call uncertain. Trimming removed 2 bases at V and 5 bases at J, with 13 bases between. CDR1 is MGHDK and CDR2 is SYGVNS in the germline V gene. The CDR3 is 14 residues long. CDR3 nucleotides: TGTGCCAGCAGTGAACAGGTGGTTGCCAACGAGCAGTACTTC. It yields the protein CASSEQVVANEQYF.